Each of the 30 T cell receptor beta chains below was sequenced from the same sample in a study of T cells in Graves' hyperthyroidism and ophthalmopathy. The investigators amplified TCR beta CDR3 regions from RNA transcripts. HTBI primers were employed in a first-round RT-PCR of the TCR CDR3. TCRdb reprocessed the multiplex PCR reads with MiXCR, giving one entry per CDR3 protein. The sample holds 500,000 to 700,000 distinct CDR3 sequences; over 15% are singletons and the top ten take around a sixth. Specimen: blood. Receptors were obtained from a woman aged 18-29 years with Graves' hyperthyroidism.

The rearrangement joins TRBV10-2 to TRBJ1-6, with 10 bases fitting TRBD1. V dropped 1 base and J dropped 10; count of bases not matched to a gene: 4. This CDR3 is 15 amino acids long. Germline CDR1 and CDR2: WSHSY and SAAADI. CDR3 sequence (DNA): TGCGCCAGCAGTGAGTTTGGGACAGGGGCCTCACCCCTCCACTTT. Its translation: CASSEFGTGASPLHF.

This clonotype was counted a few times. V usage is TRBV12-3 or TRBV12-4 and J usage is TRBJ1-3; possibly TRBD1 for D (6 bases). The CDR3 is 15 residues long. The V end was cut by 6 bases, the J end by 0 bases, with 12 bases between. CDR3 protein: CASRNREGSGNTIYF. DNA for the CDR3: TGTGCCAGCAGGAACAGGGAAGGCTCTGGAAACACCATATATTTT.

This clonotype was detected many times. The chain employs TRBV12-3 or TRBV12-4 and TRBJ2-5; tentatively, D is TRBD1 or TRBD2 (6 bases each). The CDR3 spans 14 residues. V gave up 8 bases and J gave up 4 bases, with 17 bases separating them. CDR3 in DNA: TGTGCCAGCGAACTACAGGGAGGTAGAGAGACCCAGTACTTC. Its protein product is CASELQGGRETQYF.

This clonotype appeared many times. The rearrangement joins TRBV7-8 to TRBJ1-4; no clear D. The V gene's germline CDR1 is SGHVS and CDR2 FQNEAQ. CDR3 length: 16 residues. V was shortened by 5 bases and J by 5 bases, with 18 bases between the two germline ends. The CDR3 bases are TGTGCCAGCAGCCCCACCCCGCGGGCCGGGAATGAAAAACTGTTTTTT. It translates to CASSPTPRAGNEKLFF.

This clonotype was counted a single time. The chain recombines TRBV4-3 with TRBJ1-5; D remains unclear. Per germline, CDR1 LGHNA and CDR2 YSLEER. The CDR3 consists of 14 residues. V shed 0 bases and J shed 7 bases, with 10 bases lying between them. The CDR3 protein is CASSQEVVRQPQHF. The CDR3 region has the DNA TGCGCCAGCAGCCAAGAGGTTGTTCGGCAGCCCCAGCATTTT.

This rearrangement joins TRBV7-2 to TRBJ1-2; D possibly corresponds to TRBD1 (5 bases). The CDR3 extends over 14 amino acids. Trimming took 5 bases from V and 5 from J, leaving 15 bases between them. Germline V CDR1 and CDR2: SGHTA, FQGNSA. In DNA, the CDR3 is TGTGCCAGCAGCCCGCAGACAGATTCGTATGGCTACACCTTC. It codes for CASSPQTDSYGYTF.

This clonotype was detected many times. The chain carries TRBV5-1 and TRBJ1-6, with TRBD1 identical over 7 bases. The V and J ends lost 0 bases and 9 bases, in that order; junction bases with no gene match: 6. The CDR3 runs 15 residues. Germline V gene sequence: CDR1 SGHRS, CDR2 YFSETQ. CDR3 amino acids: CASSLAEGATSPLHF. The CDR3 DNA reads TGCGCCAGCAGCTTGGCCGAGGGGGCGACTTCACCCCTCCACTTT.

The chain employs TRBV5-1 and TRBJ1-3; unclear D gene. The CDR3 has 14 residues. Between the trimmed V and J ends, which lost 0 bases and 2 bases, there was a span of 6 bases. Germline V gene sequence: CDR1 SGHRS, CDR2 YFSETQ. The CDR3 DNA follows: TGCGCCAGCAGCTTGGGAGACACTGGAAACACCATATATTTT. Its protein is CASSLGDTGNTIYF.

This sequence joins TRBV4-3 and TRBJ2-1, with 10 bases aligning to TRBD2. Germline trimming cut 4 bases from V and 7 bases from J; bases unmatched to any gene: 10. This CDR3 is built from 16 residues. CDR1 is LGHNA, CDR2 YSLEER, per germline. CDR3 sequence (DNA): TGCGCCAGCAGCCGCGCCCTAGCGGGAGTGTGGAATGAGCAGTTCTTC. It is translated as CASSRALAGVWNEQFF.

This clonotype was counted many times. The chain has TRBV2 and TRBJ2-5, with no clear D. The CDR3 spans 11 residues. The germline V gene encodes CDR1 SNHLY and CDR2 FYNNEI. V lost 6 bases and J lost 4, with 6 bases in between. Written as DNA, the CDR3 is TGTGCCAGCAGCAAGGTAGAGACCCAGTACTTC. It encodes CASSKVETQYF.

A remark on this clonotype: Just one base apart from a much larger clone, this may be a read error. Because it lacks the conserved phenylalanine or tryptophan at the end, this CDR3 is likely a read error. This chain joins TRBV6-5 and TRBJ2-3; 8 bases fit TRBD2. The CDR3 totals 16 residues. Trimming removed 2 bases from V and 3 bases from J; junction bases left unmatched: 7. Germline V gives CDR1 MNHEY, CDR2 SVGAGI. The CDR3 nucleotides are TGTGCCAGCAGTTACCCCAGCGGGGGTGAGACAGATACGCAGTATCTT. Its protein is CASSYPSGGETDTQYL.

This clonotype was seen many times. J is TRBJ2-3 and V is TRBV20-1; 11 bases map to TRBD2. Trimming at V came to 1 base and at J to 5 bases, leaving 8 bases not matched to a gene. CDR1 is DFQATT, CDR2 SNEGSKA, per germline (reference sequence). The CDR3 loop spans 16 amino acids. CDR3: CSARGQLAGEVDTQYF. CDR3 coding DNA: TGCAGTGCTAGAGGCCAACTAGCGGGAGAGGTAGATACGCAGTATTTT.

This clonotype was found a few times. The V call is TRBV2, the J call TRBJ1-5; D perhaps matches TRBD1 (5 bases). The CDR3 length is 15 residues. In germline, CDR1 is SNHLY, CDR2 FYNNEI. The V end was cut by 4 bases, the J end by 4 bases, with 14 bases between. CDR3: CASSVRVGVNQPQHF. As DNA, the CDR3 is TGTGCCAGCAGTGTTAGGGTAGGGGTGAATCAGCCCCAGCATTTT.

Remarks on this clonotype: A much larger clone lies a single base off, so this may be a read error. The chain joins TRBV5-1 to TRBJ2-1, with 10 bases matching TRBD2. Germline assignment: CDR1 SGHRS and CDR2 YFSETQ. This CDR3 has 15 amino acids. The CDR3 DNA follows: TGCGCCAGCAGCCTGGGACTAGCGATATACAATGATCAGTTCTTC. It encodes CASSLGLAIYNDQFF.

The genes are TRBV12-3 or TRBV12-4 and TRBJ1-1; TRBD1 aligns across 9 bases. This CDR3 is 13 amino acids long. V was clipped by 11 bases and J by 1 base; unmatched bases: 5. The CDR3 reads CAGRDRENTEAFF. CDR3 DNA sequence: TGTGCCGGGAGGGACAGGGAGAACACTGAAGCTTTCTTT.

Comment on this clonotype: A much larger clone differs from this one at a single base, so this may be a read error. The chain uses TRBV5-1 and TRBJ1-1, with 7 nucleotides matching TRBD1. Per germline, CDR1 SGHRS and CDR2 YFSETQ. CDR3 length equals 14 residues. The DNA for the CDR3 is TGCGCCAGCAGCACGGGACAGACGAACACTGAAGCTCTCTTT. Its protein product is CASSTGQTNTEALF.

This rearrangement joins TRBV3-1 to TRBJ2-3, with 7 bases lining up with TRBD1. The V segment lost 5 bases and the J segment 0 bases; nucleotides outside the gene matches: 5. Germline loops: CDR1 LGHDT, CDR2 YNNKEL (reference sequence). This CDR3 is 15 amino acids long. In DNA form, the CDR3 reads TGTGCCAGCAGCACGCCGGGACAGAGCACAGATACGCAGTATTTT. Its translation: CASSTPGQSTDTQYF.

The chain is built from TRBV7-8 and TRBJ2-7; 7 nucleotides agree with TRBD1. The CDR3 consists of 15 residues. V was clipped by 4 bases and J by 2 bases; unmatched bases: 8. The germline V gene has CDR1 SGHVS and CDR2 FQNEAQ. For the CDR3, the DNA is TGTGCCAGCAGCTCCTCCGGGACAGAAACCTACGAGCAGTACTTC. Protein sequence: CASSSSGTETYEQYF.

The chain recombines TRBV3-1 with TRBJ2-5; tentative D call: TRBD1 (6 bases). The V end lost 2 bases, the J end lost 2 bases, and 9 bases lay between the germline ends. The CDR3 loop spans 14 amino acids. Germline CDR1 LGHDT, CDR2 YNNKEL (reference sequence). This CDR3 is CASSQKTGQETQYF. The DNA for the CDR3 is TGTGCCAGCAGCCAAAAGACAGGACAAGAGACCCAGTACTTC.

This sequence joins TRBV28 and TRBJ2-7; perhaps D is TRBD1 or TRBD2 (5 bases each). Between the trimmed V and J ends, which lost 2 bases and 6 bases, there was a span of 17 bases. The CDR3 extends over 15 amino acids. Germline CDR1 reads MDHEN; CDR2 reads SYDVKM. CDR3 sequence: CASSLGTVLGFEQYF. The CDR3 DNA is TGTGCCAGCAGTTTAGGGACCGTACTTGGGTTCGAGCAGTACTTC.

There are a few counts of this clonotype. The rearrangement links TRBV7-7 to TRBJ2-5; perhaps TRBD1 as D (5 bases). This CDR3 contains 14 residues. The V gene lost 2 bases and the J gene lost 2 bases, with 9 bases spanning the gap. Germline values: CDR1 SSHAT, CDR2 FNYEAQ (reference sequence). Here the CDR3 reads CASSLTGHQETQYF. CDR3 in DNA: TGTGCCAGCAGCTTAACAGGACATCAAGAGACCCAGTACTTC.

This clonotype was counted only a few times. The J gene is TRBJ2-2, the V gene TRBV30; D gene unclear. The CDR3 runs to 14 residues. The ends were cut back, 8 bases at V and 4 bases at J, with 17 bases in the middle. Germline V CDR1 and CDR2: GTSNPN, SVGIG (reference sequence). CDR3 DNA: TGTGCCGGAAAGTACCGGAAACCCACCGGGGAGCTGTTTTTT. This gives the protein CAGKYRKPTGELFF.

The rearrangement links TRBV7-8 to TRBJ2-2; 8 nucleotides match TRBD2. Germline V gene sequence: CDR1 SGHVS, CDR2 FQNEAQ. V trimming: 5 bases; J trimming: 5 bases; junction bases outside the gene matches: 4. The CDR3 totals 14 residues. For the CDR3, the DNA is TGTGCCAGCAGCACAGCGGGGGCAACCGGGGAGCTGTTTTTT. Translated, it gives CASSTAGATGELFF. Looking up the rest from reference TRBV7-8 and TRBJ2-2 gives the full variable domain: GAGVSQSPRYKVAKRGQDVALRCDPISGHVSLFWYQQALGQGPEFLTYFQNEAQLDKSGLPSDRFFAERPEGSVSTLKIQRTQQEDSAVYLCASSTAGATGELFFGEGSRLTVL.

This clonotype was seen many times. The chain uses TRBV5-1 and TRBJ2-1; D is possibly TRBD1 (6 bases). In germline, CDR1 is SGHRS, CDR2 YFSETQ. Trimming pared 0 bases from V and 3 bases from J, leaving 10 bases between. The CDR3 runs to 15 residues. This CDR3 reads CASSLGGRGYNEQFF. The CDR3 DNA reads TGCGCCAGCAGCTTGGGGGGCAGGGGCTACAATGAGCAGTTCTTC. Full variable domain (rest looked up from reference TRBV5-1 and TRBJ2-1): KAGVTQTPRYLIKTRGQQVTLSCSPISGHRSVSWYQQTPGQGLQFLFEYFSETQRNKGNFPGRFSGRQFSNSRSEMNVSTLELGDSALYLCASSLGGRGYNEQFFGPGTRLTVL.

Ten or more counts support this clonotype. J is TRBJ2-3 and V is TRBV28; D ambiguous. From germline, CDR1 is MDHEN and CDR2 SYDVKM. This CDR3 is built from 14 residues. The germline V and J ends were trimmed by 5 bases and 0 bases, with 9 bases remaining between them. The CDR3 DNA sequence: TGTGCCAGCAGTGCCACTTTCAGCACAGATACGCAGTATTTT. Translation: CASSATFSTDTQYF. The whole variable domain, filled in from reference TRBV28 and TRBJ2-3, reads DVKVTQSSRYLVKRTGEKVFLECVQDMDHENMFWYRQDPGLGLRLIYFSYDVKMKEKGDIPEGYSVSREKKERFSLILESASTNQTSMYLCASSATFSTDTQYFGPGTRLTVL.

The chain recombines TRBV20-1 with TRBJ2-3, with 11 bases identical to TRBD2. CDR1 is DFQATT, CDR2 SNEGSKA, per germline (reference sequence). J gave up 3 bases and V 2 bases, and 1 base lay outside the gene matches. There are 14 residues in the CDR3. CDR3 residues: CSARSSGRTDTQYF. For the CDR3, the DNA is TGCAGTGCTAGATCTAGCGGGAGGACAGATACGCAGTATTTT.

The chain uses TRBV6-5 and TRBJ2-7; D not certain. The V gene's germline CDR1 is MNHEY and CDR2 SVGAGI. The CDR3 sequence is 14 residues long. V lost 3 bases and J lost 3, with 12 bases in between. Here the CDR3 DNA reads TGTGCCAGCAGTTATTCGCGACCGAACTACGAGCAGTACTTC. It specifies CASSYSRPNYEQYF.

The chain couples TRBV18 to TRBJ1-5, with 7 bases lining up with TRBD1. The CDR3 runs 16 residues. Germline trimming cut 0 bases from V and 1 base from J; bases unmatched to any gene: 3. Germline V gene data show CDR1 as KGHSH and CDR2 as LQKENI. CDR3 amino acids: CASSPPGTASNQPQHF. The CDR3 coding sequence is TGTGCCAGCTCACCACCCGGGACAGCGAGCAATCAGCCCCAGCATTTT.

There are a few counts of this clonotype. This chain connects TRBV7-8 to TRBJ2-4; 9 bases are a match to TRBD1. V lost 5 bases and J lost 0; bases outside the gene matches: 14. The germline V gene encodes CDR1 SGHVS and CDR2 FQNEAQ. The CDR3 has 19 residues. The CDR3 nucleotides read TGTGCCAGCAGCCCGCCCGGGGACAGGGCCCTGTTAGCCAAAAACATTCAGTACTTC. It specifies CASSPPGDRALLAKNIQYF.

This clonotype was detected many times. The chain combines TRBV28 with TRBJ1-2; D gene ambiguous. Germline V gene lookup returns CDR1 MDHEN and CDR2 SYDVKM. This CDR3 region has 14 residues. Between the trimmed V and J ends, which lost 3 bases and 0 bases, there was a span of 8 bases. The CDR3 loop is CASSLQEPNYGYTF. CDR3 sequence (DNA): TGTGCCAGCAGTTTGCAGGAACCTAACTATGGCTACACCTTC.